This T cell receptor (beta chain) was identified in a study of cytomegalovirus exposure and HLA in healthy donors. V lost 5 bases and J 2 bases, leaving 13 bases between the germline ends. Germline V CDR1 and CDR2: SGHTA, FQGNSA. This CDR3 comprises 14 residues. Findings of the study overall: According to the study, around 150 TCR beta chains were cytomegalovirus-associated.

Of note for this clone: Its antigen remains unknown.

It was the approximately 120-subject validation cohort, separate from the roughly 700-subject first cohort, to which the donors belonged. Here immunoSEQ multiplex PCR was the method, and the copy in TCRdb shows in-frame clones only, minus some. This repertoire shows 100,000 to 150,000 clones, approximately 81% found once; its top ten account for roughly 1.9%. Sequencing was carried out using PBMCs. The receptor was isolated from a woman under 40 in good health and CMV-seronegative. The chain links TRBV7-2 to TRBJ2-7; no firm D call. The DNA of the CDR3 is TGTGCCAGCAGCCCTGCTAATGCCCCCTACGAGCAGTACTTC. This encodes CASSPANAPYEQYF.